The T cell receptor beta chain described here comes from a study of a mutant IDH1 vaccine in newly diagnosed glioma. About the research overall: Vaccinations were initiated 4-6 weeks following radiotherapy alone, or were given together with temozolomide cycles.

Overall study results and limits: Among patients, around 93% showed immune responses induced by the vaccine.

Clones were read by immunoSEQ multiplex PCR, and TCRdb kept only the in-frame ones, dropping some. Seen here are 40,000 to 50,000 clones, 78% observed once, and the top ten hold about 6.3%. Concerning this clone itself: As yet, its antigen is unknown.

Time point described: week 23, last vaccination. The investigators gave 300 ug of mutant IDH1 20-mer peptide in each vaccine dose, together with topical imiquimod. This sequence originates from a woman aged 40 to 55 with glioma. Some clones in this sample may be carry-over from other donors' samples. The input for sequencing was PBMCs, taken from a glioma patient whose treatment included an IDH1 peptide vaccine.

The CDR3 DNA sequence: TGTGCCAGCAGATTGGGCGGGGGGAACACTGAAGCTTTCTTT. This translates into CASRLGGGNTEAFF. The V gene is TRBV4-2, the J gene TRBJ1-1; perhaps TRBD1 as D (5 bases). V dropped 6 bases and J dropped 1 base, with 12 bases sitting between them. Germline V gives CDR1 LGHNA, CDR2 YNFKEQ. The CDR3 is 14 amino acids.